This TCR beta chain originates from a study of vaccination effects on CD4 cells after COVID-19 (dated by TCRdb to between 2021 and 2024). Study-level background: Post-vaccine samples across the study were collected a median of 72 days after the second dose, with a range of 14 to 241. Altogether, some ten COVID-19 convalescent patients and a handful of SARS-CoV-2-naive healthy vaccine recipients made up the full study. SARS-CoV-2 spike-specific CD4+ TCR repertoires were compared before and after mRNA vaccination in COVID-19 convalescent patients and in infection-naive vaccine recipients. The Oncomine TCR Beta short-read assay on an Illumina iSeq 100 was used to sequence cultures from other donors in the study. Summary of the overall study and its limitations: At late post-vaccination timepoints, both infection-induced and vaccine-induced clones showed marked clonal contraction, consistent with waning T cell responses. The study was limited by a small number of convalescent patients, and early post-infection timepoints were lacking. Among healthy vaccine recipients, nearly all vaccine-induced clones were SARS-CoV-2 mono-reactive, and just 1 of 255 was cross-reactive with common cold coronaviruses.

Concerning this clone: Its antigen is not yet known. Per-base qualities were not stored, and no clone one base away is much larger. Within the sample, other DNA sequences also encode this same CDR3.

The ViraFEST assay stimulated PBMC with viral peptide pools and then used TCR sequencing to identify antigen-specific CD4+ T cell clonotypes by expansion. After more than 9 days of culture, CD4+ T cells were isolated with the EasySep CD4+ T cell isolation kit. Each participant got two doses of an mRNA SARS-CoV-2 vaccine, either BNT162b2 or mRNA-1273. The absence of prior SARS-CoV-2 infection in healthy vaccine recipients was confirmed by negative nucleocapsid antibodies before and after vaccination. Each well held more than 1.5 million PBMC cultured in IMDM containing around 5% human AB serum, 10 IU/ml IL-2 and gentamicin, along with roughly 10 ug/ml peptides. Half of the culture medium was replaced with fresh IL-2-containing medium on days 3 and 7. Unless noted otherwise, every peptide stimulation condition was cultured in triplicate wells. PBMC were separated from whole blood using Ficoll-Paque Plus gradient centrifugation and were then either cryopreserved at -140C or used fresh. The spike proteins of SARS-CoV-2 and of the common cold coronaviruses HCoV-NL63, HCoV-OC43 and HCoV-229E were spanned by overlapping peptide pools. The QIAamp micro DNA kit was used to extract genomic DNA from the cultured CD4+ T cells.

V is reduced by 4 bases and J by 2 bases, leaving a spacing of 8 bases between them. As encoded in the germline V gene, CDR1 is MNHEY while CDR2 is SVGEGT. The CDR3, from cysteine to phenylalanine, totals 13 residues. This entry keeps only the CDR3 DNA: 39 bases, framed from base 1. The library was obtained by the immunoSEQ multiplex PCR assay. DNA from the cultured and isolated CD4+ T cells underwent TCR beta CDR3 sequencing. Concerning the study's data processing: Non-productive TCR sequences were removed, reads were trimmed to the CDR3 region, and CDR3s of at least 7 amino acids were retained. Antigen-specific clonotypes were identified using the MANAFEST web app by comparison of expansion in peptide wells against reference cultures. To count as positive, a clone had to show expansion at FDR<0.05 compared with the reference and with all other wells, an odds ratio above 5, and a frequency above 0.1% in two replicate wells. Cross-reactive clonotypes were defined as significantly expanded in SARS-CoV-2 spike wells and in at least one common cold coronavirus spike condition. CDR3 similarity was assessed by Levenshtein distance with the stringdist R package, and unrooted trees were built with ape in R 3.6.1. This immuneACCESS table, as held by TCRdb, lists in-frame sequences with V and J called but not all clones. Of the missing ones, under half trace to an unresolved V gene in checked studies; the others have no known cause. The V and J calls and clone size come from that table; D and trimming were worked out from the DNA. Recorded for this sample are 75,000 or so clones; about three quarters of them occurred a single time. More than 0.85% of the sample goes to the ten largest clones.

The V and J genes are TRBV6-2 or TRBV6-3 and TRBJ2-5; a weak D assignment points to TRBD1 (6 bases agree). Here the sequenced sample was CD4+ T cells from PBMCs cultured with HCoV-OC43 spike peptides, taken after COVID-19 vaccination. This specimen's cell subset or site label, per the study, means: HCoV-OC43 spike overlapping peptide pool stimulation. The sequence was obtained from a human donor who received a COVID-19 vaccine. The nucleotide sequence reads TGTGCCAGCAGTTGGCAGGGGCAAGAGACCCAGTACTTC. This gives the protein CASSWQGQETQYF.